The 6 T cell receptor beta chains reported below all come from one sample, sequenced in a study of T cells after yellow fever vaccination. Using its own MiXCR run on the 5' RACE reads, TCRdb lists one record per CDR3 protein. The sample includes approximately 610,000 distinct CDR3 sequences, about a sixth of them seen just once. Here the sequenced sample was PBMCs, taken around 5 days after the first yellow fever vaccination. Receptor source: a man between 18 and 35 years old who received the YFV17D yellow fever vaccine.

A few counts support this clonotype. The chain uses TRBV6-5 and TRBJ1-2; D possibly corresponds to TRBD1 (5 bases). The CDR3 loop spans 15 amino acids. The V gene lost 6 bases and the J gene lost 6 bases, with 20 bases spanning the gap. CDR1 is MNHEY, CDR2 SVGAGI, per germline. DNA of the CDR3: TGTGCCAGCAGCCACTCAGTAGGGGCCGCGGATGGCTACACCTTC. The encoded protein is CASSHSVGAADGYTF.

J is TRBJ1-2 and V is TRBV4-1, with D uncertain. Trimming removed 1 base from V and 2 bases from J, with 11 bases in between. CDR1 and CDR2 (germline): MGHRA, YSYEKL. The CDR3 is made up of 15 amino acids. CDR3 region: CASSQAIEQNYGYTF. In DNA form, the CDR3 reads TGCGCCAGCAGCCAAGCGATCGAACAGAACTATGGCTACACCTTC.

This clonotype was seen a handful of times. The chain links TRBV24-1 to TRBJ2-1; TRBD1 agrees at 8 bases. CDR3 length: 15 amino acids. The germline CDR1 and CDR2 sequences are KGHDR and SFDVKD. V shed 7 bases and J 5 bases; nucleotides not matched to a gene: 9. CDR3 residues: CATSAGQDLNNEQFF. The CDR3 nucleotides read TGTGCCACCAGCGCGGGACAGGACCTAAACAATGAGCAGTTCTTC.

This sequence joins TRBV29-1 and TRBJ1-1, with D unclear. Germline lookup yields CDR1 SQVTM and CDR2 ANQGSEA. The CDR3 runs to 11 residues. V lost 7 bases, J lost 6 bases, and 12 bases lay in between. The CDR3 region is CSGRRAAEAFF. DNA of the CDR3: TGCAGCGGTCGGAGGGCGGCTGAAGCTTTCTTT.

This clonotype was observed at least ten times. The chain couples TRBV5-1 to TRBJ2-5; D assignment may be TRBD1 or TRBD2 (5 bases each). This CDR3 is 14 amino acids long. Trimming removed 1 base at V and 4 bases at J, with 11 bases between. Per the germline V gene, CDR1 is SGHRS and CDR2 is YFSETQ. CDR3 residues: CASSLKLGVETQYF. DNA for the CDR3: TGCGCCAGCAGCTTGAAGTTGGGGGTAGAGACCCAGTACTTC.

V is TRBV7-6 and J is TRBJ2-1, with TRBD2 as a possible D gene (5 bases). Germline lookup yields CDR1 SGHVS and CDR2 FNYEAQ. The CDR3 is 13 residues long. Trimming took 5 bases from V and 6 from J, leaving 11 bases between them. The CDR3 reads CASSPRTSNEQFF. Here the CDR3 DNA reads TGTGCCAGCAGCCCCCGCACTAGCAATGAGCAGTTCTTC.